This paragraph covers one T cell receptor beta chain sequence. A single record per CDR3 protein comes from TCRdb applying MiXCR to the PCR reads. This sample has about 20,000 distinct CDR3 sequences; around 50% occur once, and the top ten carry about 1.1%. This sample was taken from a study of vaccination and CD4 T cells after COVID-19. Losses at the gene ends were 2 bases for V and 4 bases for J; bases not matched to a gene: 3. Germline loops: CDR1 MNHEY, CDR2 SMNVEV (reference sequence). The CDR3 covers 15 residues. This TCR was recovered from a human donor who had recovered from COVID-19. The source material was CD4+ T cells from blood, sampled before SARS-CoV-2 vaccination. The V gene is TRBV27, the J gene TRBJ1-5; 9 nucleotides agree with TRBD1. The CDR3: CASSLTGTGNQPQHF. The CDR3, as DNA: TGTGCCAGCAGTTTAACCGGGACAGGGAATCAGCCCCAGCATTTT.